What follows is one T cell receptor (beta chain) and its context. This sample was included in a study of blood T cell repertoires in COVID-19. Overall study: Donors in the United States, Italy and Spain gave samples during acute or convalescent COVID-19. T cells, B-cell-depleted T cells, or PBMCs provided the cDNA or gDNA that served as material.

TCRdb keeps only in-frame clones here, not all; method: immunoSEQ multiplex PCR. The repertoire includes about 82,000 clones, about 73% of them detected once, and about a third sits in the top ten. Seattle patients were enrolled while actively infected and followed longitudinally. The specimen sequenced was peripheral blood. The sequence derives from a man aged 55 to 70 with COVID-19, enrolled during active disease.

CDR3 DNA sequence: TGTGCCAGCAGCACCACCGGGACAGGGGATGGAGGGAGCTCCTACGAGCAGTACTTC. It translates to CASSTTGTGDGGSSYEQYF. The rearrangement joins TRBV7-9 to TRBJ2-7; 10 bases align to TRBD1. J was trimmed by 0 bases and V by 5 bases; bases with no gene match: 16. The CDR3 has 19 amino acids. The germline gives CDR1 SEHNR, CDR2 FQNEAQ (reference sequence).